Following are 15 T cell receptor beta chains from one sample sequenced in a study of blood T cell repertoires in COVID-19. The repertoire was sequenced with immunoSEQ multiplex PCR; TCRdb's copy has only in-frame clones and lacks some. Of more than 95,000 clones in the sample, about 87% are singletons; the top ten hold roughly 14%. The sample was peripheral blood. All receptors derive from a man aged 50-60 years with acute or convalescent COVID-19.

V gene TRBV4-1 combines with J gene TRBJ2-7; possible D gene TRBD1, 5 bases. CDR3 size: 13 residues. Looked up from germline, CDR1 is MGHRA and CDR2 is YSYEKL. The V end lost 2 bases, the J end lost 6 bases, and 11 bases lay between the germline ends. CDR3 in DNA: TGCGCCAGCAGCCAAAGGCAGGGCCTCGAGCAGTACTTC. Its translation is CASSQRQGLEQYF.

The genes are TRBV6-5 and TRBJ1-3; 7 bases match TRBD1. In germline, CDR1 is MNHEY, CDR2 SVGAGI. J lost 4 bases, V lost 2 bases, and 5 bases had no gene match. The CDR3 is made up of 15 amino acids. This chain's CDR3 is CASSYKWGQGNTIYF. The CDR3 DNA reads as TGTGCCAGCAGTTACAAGTGGGGACAGGGAAACACCATATATTTT.

The chain joins TRBV5-1 to TRBJ2-2, with 10 bases identical to TRBD1. CDR1 SGHRS and CDR2 YFSETQ come from the germline V gene. V dropped 0 bases and J dropped 6; count of bases not matched to a gene: 2. This CDR3 has 15 residues. The CDR3 DNA reads TGCGCCAGCAGCTTGGGACAGGGGGCTCCCGGGGAGCTGTTTTTT. Protein sequence: CASSLGQGAPGELFF.

The rearrangement joins TRBV28 to TRBJ2-2; 12 bases are a match to TRBD2. The germline V gene encodes CDR1 MDHEN and CDR2 SYDVKM. After removal of 7 bases from V and 5 bases from J, the junction contained 11 bases not matched to a gene. The CDR3 contains 17 residues. The CDR3 loop reads CASNPRLAGVGTGELFF. CDR3 nucleotide sequence: TGTGCCAGCAACCCGAGACTAGCGGGAGTAGGGACCGGGGAGCTGTTTTTT.

The chain links TRBV12-3 or TRBV12-4 to TRBJ1-4; D is ambiguous. The CDR3 is 11 amino acids. Trimming pared 3 bases from V and 8 bases from J, leaving 4 bases between. CDR3 loop: CASSFREKLFF. CDR3 DNA sequence: TGTGCCAGCAGTTTCAGGGAAAAACTGTTTTTT.

The gene calls are TRBV6-5 and TRBJ2-7; TRBD2 matches at 8 bases. In germline, CDR1 is MNHEY, CDR2 SVGAGI. J lost 3 bases, V lost 4 bases, and 5 bases had no gene match. The CDR3 loop spans 14 amino acids. The CDR3 DNA follows: TGTGCCAGCAGTTTCCGGGAGGGCCGCTACGAGCAGTACTTC. Residues: CASSFREGRYEQYF.

The gene calls are TRBV7-9 and TRBJ2-7; a weak D match, TRBD2 (6 bases). The CDR3 runs 12 residues. The germline V gene has CDR1 SEHNR and CDR2 FQNEAQ (reference sequence). V was cut by 8 bases and J by 3 bases, with 11 bases left in between. The CDR3 here is CASGDGSYEQYF. CDR3 sequence (DNA): TGTGCCAGCGGGGACGGGAGCTACGAGCAGTACTTC.

Points on this clone: The germline gene is not matched at one end of the junction; a read error may be the cause. The chain carries TRBV6-1 and TRBJ1-2; D gene unclear. Germline V gene data show CDR1 as MNHNS and CDR2 as SASEGT. CDR3 length: 10 residues. CDR3: CASSERGFRF. The CDR3 nucleotides are TGTGCCAGCAGTGAACGGGGTTTTCGCTTC.

The chain combines TRBV7-9 with TRBJ1-1; 10 nucleotides align to TRBD1. In germline, CDR1 is SEHNR, CDR2 FQNEAQ (reference sequence). There are 15 residues in the CDR3. Trimming cost V 4 bases and J 7 bases; bases outside gene matches: 9. CDR3 DNA sequence: TGTGCCAGCAGCTCTTCCATTGACAGGGGGCTTGAAGCTTTCTTT. Translating it yields CASSSSIDRGLEAFF.

The chain combines TRBV5-5 with TRBJ2-2; 9 nucleotides line up with TRBD2. The CDR3 has 15 residues. CDR1 is SGHKS and CDR2 is YYEKEE in the germline V gene (reference sequence). V lost 1 base and J lost 7; bases outside the gene matches: 5. CDR3 amino acids: CASSLSETSGGELFF. CDR3 bases: TGTGCCAGCAGCTTGTCAGAGACTAGCGGCGGGGAGCTGTTTTTT.

The chain uses TRBV11-3 and TRBJ2-5, with 10 positions matching TRBD2. This CDR3 has 16 residues. Germline values: CDR1 SGHNT, CDR2 YENEEA. V lost 3 bases and J lost 3; bases outside the gene matches: 7. CDR3 bases: TGTGCCAGCAGCTTCGGGACCCTAGCGGGGGAAGAGACCCAGTACTTC. Encoded protein: CASSFGTLAGEETQYF.

The rearrangement uses TRBV15 and TRBJ2-2; possible D gene TRBD1, 5 bases. Looked up from germline, CDR1 is LNHNV and CDR2 is YYDKDF (reference sequence). V lost 1 base and J 2 bases, leaving 14 bases between the germline ends. The CDR3 is made up of 17 amino acids. The CDR3 DNA is TGTGCCACCAGCAGAGTACGTCATGGACAAAACACCGGGGAGCTGTTTTTT. Translated, it gives CATSRVRHGQNTGELFF.

The rearrangement joins TRBV4-1 to TRBJ1-3; TRBD1 agrees at 7 bases. The junction had 4 bases not matched to a gene; V was cut back by 0 bases and J by 5 bases. The CDR3 covers 15 residues. Germline CDR1 is MGHRA and CDR2 is YSYEKL. As DNA, the CDR3 is TGCGCCAGCAGCCAAGAGGCAGGGGGGAGAAACACCATATATTTT. Its protein is CASSQEAGGRNTIYF.

This sequence joins TRBV6-5 and TRBJ2-1, with 10 bases aligning to TRBD2. CDR3 length equals 15 residues. Trimming took 6 bases from V and 8 from J; bases not matched to a gene: 10. Germline V gives CDR1 MNHEY, CDR2 SVGAGI. CDR3: CASSRLAGVGDEQFF. The CDR3 nucleotides are TGTGCCAGCAGCCGGCTAGCGGGAGTTGGGGATGAGCAGTTCTTC.

This chain joins TRBV5-5 and TRBJ2-5; 7 bases map to TRBD1. Unmatched junction bases numbered 8, after V lost 4 bases and J lost 5 bases. The CDR3 runs 14 residues. Per the germline V gene, CDR1 is SGHKS and CDR2 is YYEKEE (reference sequence). This CDR3 is CASSIRQGRETQYF. CDR3 DNA: TGTGCCAGCAGCATTCGACAGGGTCGGGAGACCCAGTACTTC.